Given below is one T cell receptor beta chain in context. Antigen unknown. PCR primers comprised 60 Vbeta and 13 Jbeta primers. Using immunoSEQ multiplex PCR, the repertoire was profiled, and TCRdb retains in-frame clones only, with some absent. The data contain about 160,000 clones, 65% to 85% of them singletons. This specimen comes from a study of cytomegalovirus exposure and HLA in healthy donors. Study-wide results and caveats: Immune exposure information available was restricted to CMV serostatus. In a later analysis, an Asian-associated ancestry cluster reportedly showed fewer N-insertions than the approximately 640-donor mean.

The junction had 9 bases not matched to a gene; V was cut back by 4 bases and J by 7 bases. Germline V gene data show CDR1 as MNHNS and CDR2 as SASEGT. There are 15 residues in the CDR3. The chain recombines TRBV6-1 with TRBJ2-2, with 7 bases identical to TRBD2. The receptor was derived from a woman aged 45-60 years in good health and CMV-seropositive. The specimen was PBMCs. The CDR3 sequence is CASSGFLGGSGELFF. CDR3 nucleotides: TGTGCCAGCAGTGGTTTCTTGGGGGGGAGCGGGGAGCTGTTTTTT.